One TCR beta chain is described in this entry. Its antigen is still unknown. This entry is derived from a study of cytomegalovirus exposure and HLA in healthy donors. Looking at the study overall: According to later analysis, the same platform produced the 100 to 150 validation and over 600 first-cohort repertoires.

Overall study results and limits: One later analysis, an examination of the 120 validation repertoires, found that first-cohort TCR clusters tended to co-occur in them.

The CDR3 is 15 amino acids. Germline CDR1 is LNHDA and CDR2 is SQIVND (reference sequence). V lost 8 bases to trimming and J lost 9 bases, with 23 bases between them. Method: immunoSEQ multiplex PCR; TCRdb's copy keeps in-frame clones and lacks some. The sample lists 150,000 to 180,000 clones, 86% seen once, with 2% to 2.5% in the top ten. This chain joins TRBV19 and TRBJ2-1; TRBD1 might be the D (6 bases). This TCR derives from a human donor in good health. Sample: PBMCs. The CDR3 coding sequence is TGTGCCAGTGCCACCAATACAGGGTTCGGTGGTGAGCAGTTCTTC. As protein: CASATNTGFGGEQFF. Together with reference TRBV19 and TRBJ2-1, the CDR3 gives the full variable domain: DGGITQSPKYLFRKEGQNVTLSCEQNLNHDAMYWYRQDPGQGLRLIYYSQIVNDFQKGDIAEGYSVSREKKESFPLTVTSAQKNPTAFYLCASATNTGFGGEQFFGPGTRLTVL.